This is a list of T cell receptor beta chains from one sample in a study of cytomegalovirus exposure and HLA in healthy donors. This table comes from immunoSEQ multiplex PCR, and its TCRdb copy is limited to in-frame clones, with some not included. The sample consists of roughly 100,000 clones, roughly a tenth of them appearing once. Sequenced input: PBMCs. All receptors derive from a man aged 45-65 years in good health and CMV-seropositive. Both conserved end residues are part of each CDR3. The D gene is left open where the match is weak. Clone size is given for some rows only: seen once, a few or many times, or a class if the clone is expanded.

J gene: TRBJ2-5
clone size: few
D gene: NA
V gene: TRBV6-5
CDR3 DNA: TGTGCCAGCAGTTACAAATGGCAGGACCAAGAGACCCAGTACTTC
CDR3 protein: CASSYKWQDQETQYF

J gene: TRBJ2-1
clone size: NA
D gene: TRBD1
V gene: TRBV2
CDR3 DNA: TGTGCCAGCAGTGAGGGACAGATTGGCAATGAGCAGTTCTTC
CDR3 protein: CASSEGQIGNEQFF

J gene: TRBJ2-5
clone size: NA
D gene: NA
V gene: TRBV10-1
CDR3 DNA: TGCGCCAGCAGTGTAGCAGTCGGGGAGACCCAGTACTTC
CDR3 protein: CASSVAVGETQYF

J gene: TRBJ2-5
clone size: NA
D gene: NA
V gene: TRBV18
CDR3 DNA: TGTGCCAGCTCCCTCCAAGAGACCCAGTACTTC
CDR3 protein: CASSLQETQYF

J gene: TRBJ2-1
clone size: few
D gene: NA
V gene: TRBV6-6
CDR3 DNA: TGTGCCAGCAGTTACACGGGTTCCAATGAGCAGTTCTTC
CDR3 protein: CASSYTGSNEQFF

J gene: TRBJ2-1
clone size: NA
D gene: TRBD2
V gene: TRBV29-1
CDR3 DNA: TGCAGCGTGCTCAGCCATACTAGCGGGAGGGCCGTGAAGTTCTTC
CDR3 protein: CSVLSHTSGRAVKFF

J gene: TRBJ2-7
clone size: few
D gene: NA
V gene: TRBV6-5
CDR3 DNA: TGTGCCAGCAGCCGCGACTCCTACGAGCAGTACTTC
CDR3 protein: CASSRDSYEQYF

J gene: TRBJ2-7
clone size: NA
D gene: NA
V gene: TRBV7-9
CDR3 DNA: TGTGCCAGCAGCCCCAGGTTCCCTCCCTACGAGCAGTACTTC
CDR3 protein: CASSPRFPPYEQYF

J gene: TRBJ1-1
clone size: few
D gene: NA
V gene: TRBV6-1
CDR3 DNA: TGTGCCAGCAGTGAAAGGGGGAACACTGAAGCTTTCTTT
CDR3 protein: CASSERGNTEAFF

J gene: TRBJ2-5
clone size: NA
D gene: TRBD1
V gene: TRBV28
CDR3 DNA: TGTGCCAGCAGTTCCGGGACAGGGGGGGTGGAGACCCAGTACTTC
CDR3 protein: CASSSGTGGVETQYF

J gene: TRBJ2-1
clone size: few
D gene: TRBD2
V gene: TRBV30
CDR3 DNA: TGTGCCTGGAGTGTAGGACTAGCGGACTCCTACAATGAGCAGTTCTTC
CDR3 protein: CAWSVGLADSYNEQFF

J gene: TRBJ2-1
clone size: NA
D gene: NA
V gene: TRBV28
CDR3 DNA: TGTGCCAGCAGTTCAGGGATTAGCTCCTACAATGAGCAGTTCTTC
CDR3 protein: CASSSGISSYNEQFF

J gene: TRBJ1-1
clone size: NA
D gene: TRBD1
V gene: TRBV5-1
CDR3 DNA: TGCGCCAGCAGCATCGGGACAGTTGAAGCTTTCTTT
CDR3 protein: CASSIGTVEAFF

J gene: TRBJ1-5
clone size: few
D gene: NA
V gene: TRBV19
CDR3 DNA: TGTGCCAGTAGGGACCCACAGGGACGTCATCAGCCCCAGCATTTT
CDR3 protein: CASRDPQGRHQPQHF

J gene: TRBJ1-3
clone size: NA
D gene: TRBD1
V gene: TRBV30
CDR3 DNA: TGTGCCTGGGCCGGGGACAGGGGAAACACCATATATTTT
CDR3 protein: CAWAGDRGNTIYF

J gene: TRBJ1-5
clone size: few
D gene: TRBD1
V gene: TRBV6-5
CDR3 DNA: TGTGCCAGCAGATCAGACAGGGGAGGCAATCAGCCCCAGCATTTT
CDR3 protein: CASRSDRGGNQPQHF

J gene: TRBJ2-1
clone size: few
D gene: TRBD2
V gene: TRBV18
CDR3 DNA: TGTGCCAGCTCCCGAGGACTAGCTTCCTACAATGAGCAGTTCTTC
CDR3 protein: CASSRGLASYNEQFF

J gene: TRBJ2-7
clone size: few
D gene: TRBD2
V gene: TRBV5-3
CDR3 DNA: TGTGCCAGAAGCCCGCCAATTAAGCGGGAGATCTCCTACGAGCAGTACTTC
CDR3 protein: CARSPPIKREISYEQYF

J gene: TRBJ2-2
clone size: NA
D gene: NA
V gene: TRBV4-3
CDR3 DNA: TGCGCCAGCAGCATGGCCCGGACTATTGCCACCGGGGAGCTGTTTTTT
CDR3 protein: CASSMARTIATGELFF

J gene: TRBJ1-2
clone size: NA
D gene: NA
V gene: TRBV5-4
CDR3 DNA: TGTGCCAGCAGCTTGAGAATGGGCAACTATGGCTACACCTTC
CDR3 protein: CASSLRMGNYGYTF

J gene: TRBJ1-2
clone size: few
D gene: TRBD1
V gene: TRBV6-5
CDR3 DNA: TGTGCCAGCAGTTACTCGGAGACAGGGCCAGGTGGCTACACCTTC
CDR3 protein: CASSYSETGPGGYTF

J gene: TRBJ2-7
clone size: few
D gene: NA
V gene: TRBV5-8
CDR3 DNA: TGTGCCAGCAGCTTGATTAGGGGTCGGTACGAGCAGTACTTC
CDR3 protein: CASSLIRGRYEQYF

J gene: TRBJ1-6
clone size: few
D gene: NA
V gene: TRBV30
CDR3 DNA: TGTGCCTGGAGGGGGAGGCCCCCGGGATCACCCCTCCACTTT
CDR3 protein: CAWRGRPPGSPLHF

J gene: TRBJ2-7
clone size: few
D gene: TRBD1
V gene: TRBV4-1
CDR3 DNA: TGCGCCAGCAGCCTCTTATCGACAGGGTACCACGAGCAGTACTTC
CDR3 protein: CASSLLSTGYHEQYF

J gene: TRBJ1-6
clone size: NA
D gene: NA
V gene: TRBV6-5
CDR3 DNA: TGTGCCAGCAGTTACTCGGGAGGCCTTGAGTCACCCCTCCACTTT
CDR3 protein: CASSYSGGLESPLHF

J gene: TRBJ1-2
clone size: few
D gene: NA
V gene: TRBV29-1
CDR3 DNA: TGCAGCGTTGGACAGATGGACTATGGCTACACCTTC
CDR3 protein: CSVGQMDYGYTF

J gene: TRBJ2-2
clone size: NA
D gene: NA
V gene: TRBV11-2
CDR3 DNA: TGTGCCAGCAGCCACGGGACACGAAACACCGGGGAGCTGTTTTTT
CDR3 protein: CASSHGTRNTGELFF

J gene: TRBJ2-7
clone size: few
D gene: NA
V gene: TRBV30
CDR3 DNA: TGTGCCTGGAGTGTACGAGCCAGGGGCGAGCAGTACTTC
CDR3 protein: CAWSVRARGEQYF

J gene: TRBJ2-1
clone size: NA
D gene: TRBD2
V gene: TRBV30
CDR3 DNA: TGTGCCTGGAGTTCGGGAGCGGGAGGCAAGAATGAGCAGTTCTTC
CDR3 protein: CAWSSGAGGKNEQFF